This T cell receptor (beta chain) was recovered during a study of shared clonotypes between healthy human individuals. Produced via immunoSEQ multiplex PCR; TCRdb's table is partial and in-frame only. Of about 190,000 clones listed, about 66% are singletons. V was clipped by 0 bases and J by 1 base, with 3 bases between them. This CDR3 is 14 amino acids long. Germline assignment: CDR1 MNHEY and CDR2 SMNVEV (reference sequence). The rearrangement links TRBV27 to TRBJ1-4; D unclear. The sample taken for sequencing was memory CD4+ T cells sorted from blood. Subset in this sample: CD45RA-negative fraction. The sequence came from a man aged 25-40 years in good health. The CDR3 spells CASSLSLTNEKLFF. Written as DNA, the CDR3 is TGTGCCAGCAGTTTATCACTAACTAATGAAAAACTGTTTTTT.